This T cell receptor (beta chain) was profiled in a study of blood T cell repertoires in COVID-19. Study-wide background: There were acute and convalescent COVID-19 samples, and they came from the United States, Italy and Spain. In each case, the material was cDNA or gDNA derived from T cells, B-cell-depleted T cells, or PBMCs.

Per the original data handling: Using reference gene primer amplification, nucleated cell counts were estimated. Produced via immunoSEQ multiplex PCR; TCRdb's table is partial and in-frame only. V and J calls and clone size come straight from that table; D and trimming were deduced from the DNA. The table lists a few hundred thousand clones, approximately 82% of them singletons, with about 3.9% in the top ten. J was trimmed by 4 bases and V by 4 bases; bases with no gene match: 5. Germline CDR1 reads SGHDN; CDR2 reads FVKESK. The CDR3 has 16 residues. This TCR was recovered from a woman older than 75 with acute or convalescent COVID-19. The genes are TRBV14 and TRBJ2-1; 12 bases align to TRBD2. The sequenced sample was peripheral blood. The CDR3 DNA reads as TGTGCCAGCAGCCCCCGCCTAGCGGGGGGGTACAATGAGCAGTTCTTC. Its protein is CASSPRLAGGYNEQFF.